This is a list of T cell receptor beta chains from one sample in a study of CD4 T cells in relation to SARS-CoV-2 and coronaviruses. What these receptors recognize is not known. Sequencing was performed with immunoSEQ multiplex PCR; in TCRdb, only in-frame clones are kept and a portion is missing. Of roughly 25,000 clones in the sample, under 80% were seen once. Sequencing input: CD4+ T cells from PBMCs, cultured in vitro. Receptors were obtained from a human donor in good health. Both conserved end residues are part of each CDR3. Fields, in order: D gene, V gene, clone size, J gene, CDR3 DNA, CDR3 protein. D genes are given only for firm matches. Clone size is shown for a subset of rows, as once, few, many or a class of expanded clone.

>-|TRBV10-3|-|TRBJ1-5
TGTGCCATCAGTGAGTCAACCTCGACCGATAGCAATCAGCCCCAGCATTTT
CAISESTSTDSNQPQHF
>TRBD1|TRBV5-4|-|TRBJ2-5
TGTGCCAGCAGCCGGGACAGCCAAGAGACCCAGTACTTC
CASSRDSQETQYF
>TRBD1|TRBV6-5|-|TRBJ1-2
TGTGCCAGCAGTTACGAGGGACAGGGGAACTATGGCTACACCTTC
CASSYEGQGNYGYTF
>TRBD2|TRBV4-2|-|TRBJ2-3
TGTGCCAGCAGCCAAGGACTAGCGGGAGGCCTGGGTGGGGATACGCAGTATTTT
CASSQGLAGGLGGDTQYF
>-|TRBV14|-|TRBJ2-2
TGTGCCAGCAGCCCCTCCCTCAACACCGGGGAGCTGTTTTTT
CASSPSLNTGELFF
>-|TRBV6-4|-|TRBJ1-1
TGTGCCAGCAGTGTTGCGGTGAACACTGAAGCTTTCTTT
CASSVAVNTEAFF
>TRBD1|TRBV5-1|few|TRBJ2-7
TGCGCCAGCAGCCCGGGACAGGGACCGGTCGAGCAGTACTTC
CASSPGQGPVEQYF
>-|TRBV27|-|TRBJ2-7
TGTGCCAGCAGCCCCGGTCGGCTCGCCTACGAGCAGTACTTC
CASSPGRLAYEQYF
>-|TRBV4-1|-|TRBJ2-3
TGCGCCAGCAGCCAAGAGTCAGTAGCCGGGACAGATACGCAGTATTTT
CASSQESVAGTDTQYF
>TRBD2|TRBV2|-|TRBJ2-3
TGTGCCAGCAGGCAATCCGGGACTACAACCACAGATACGCAGTATTTT
CASRQSGTTTTDTQYF
>-|TRBV5-6|-|TRBJ1-3
TGTGCCAGCAGCCCTCCGGCCCCCAGAAACACCATATATTTT
CASSPPAPRNTIYF
>-|TRBV10-3|few|TRBJ2-6
TGTGCCATCAGTTCTGGGGCCAACGTCCTGACTTTC
CAISSGANVLTF
>-|TRBV7-7|few|TRBJ2-2
TGTGCCAGCAGCGGGGGCAGGGGCGGCACCGGGGAGCTGTTTTTT
CASSGGRGGTGELFF
>TRBD2|TRBV18|-|TRBJ2-3
TGTGCCAGCTTGAGCCTCCGGGACTACGGCACAGATACGCAGTATTTT
CASLSLRDYGTDTQYF
>-|TRBV29-1|-|TRBJ1-1
TGCAGCGTTGAAATTCAGCCTATGAACACTGAAGCTTTCTTT
CSVEIQPMNTEAFF
>TRBD1|TRBV6-5|-|TRBJ2-7
TGTGCCAGCAGGTCCGGGTGGGGACAGGGCTACGAGCAGTACTTC
CASRSGWGQGYEQYF
>-|TRBV7-2|-|TRBJ2-3
TGTGCCAGCAGCTTAGAGGGTAGAGCAGATACGCAGTATTTT
CASSLEGRADTQYF
>-|TRBV3-1/TRBV3-2|-|TRBJ2-3
TGTGCCAGCAGCCAAGCGGGGGGACATAGTGGCACATTTAGCACAGATACGCAGTATTTT
CASSQAGGHSGTFSTDTQYF
>-|TRBV6-7|once|TRBJ2-7
TGTGCCAGCAGTGAAGAAGGAAGGAGCTCCTACGAGCAGTACTTC
CASSEEGRSSYEQYF
>-|TRBV18|-|TRBJ2-2
TGTGCCAGCTCACCGGCCCCACTTGACAGTTACACCGGGGAGCTGTTTTTT
CASSPAPLDSYTGELFF
>-|TRBV9|-|TRBJ2-3
TGTGCCAGCAGCGTAGACCGTCCAGATACGCAGTATTTT
CASSVDRPDTQYF
>-|TRBV5-1|-|TRBJ2-5
TGCGCCAGCAGCTTGTCGCAGGCTATTCAAGAGACCCAGTACTTC
CASSLSQAIQETQYF
>-|TRBV6-2/TRBV6-3|-|TRBJ1-1
TGTGCCAGCAGTTACTCGACAAACACTGAAGCTTTCTTT
CASSYSTNTEAFF
>-|TRBV4-3|-|TRBJ1-4
TGCGCCAGCAGCCAAATGACTGGCGAAAAACTGTTTTTT
CASSQMTGEKLFF
>-|TRBV9|-|TRBJ1-1
TGTGCCAGCAGCGTAGATGCGGGCACTGAAGCTTTCTTT
CASSVDAGTEAFF
>-|TRBV6-5|-|TRBJ2-3
TGTGCCAGCAGACGGAGATATAGCACAGATACGCAGTATTTT
CASRRRYSTDTQYF
>-|TRBV7-8|-|TRBJ2-7
TGTGCCAGCAGCCCAGAGGGCTCCCGTCTTTCCTACGAGCAGTACTTC
CASSPEGSRLSYEQYF
>TRBD2|TRBV10-1|few|TRBJ2-7
TGCGCCAGCAGTGATCCGGGACTAGCGGACTACGAGCAGTACTTC
CASSDPGLADYEQYF
>-|TRBV16|-|TRBJ1-4
TGTGCCAGCAGCCAACTTGCTAATGAAAAACTGTTTTTT
CASSQLANEKLFF
>-|TRBV7-9|-|TRBJ2-7
TGTGCCAGCAGCCCAGGCTTCAGCTCCTACGAGCAGTACTTC
CASSPGFSSYEQYF
>TRBD1|TRBV19|-|TRBJ2-3
TGTGCCAGTAGTAAAAACCCGGGACAGGTCACAGATACGCAGTATTTT
CASSKNPGQVTDTQYF
>-|TRBV3-1/TRBV3-2|few|TRBJ2-3
TGTGCCAGCAGCCAAGCTTCGGGGCCTACGCAGTATTTT
CASSQASGPTQYF
>TRBD2|TRBV11-3|once|TRBJ2-1
TGTGCCAGCAGCCCCGGACTAGCGTCAGAGCAGTTCTTC
CASSPGLASEQFF
>-|TRBV21-1|-|TRBJ2-6
TGTGCCAGCAACCCGGAAGGCCGGAGGACTGGGGCCAACGTCCTGACTTTC
CASNPEGRRTGANVLTF
>-|TRBV4-3|-|TRBJ2-5
TGCGCCAGCAGCCAAGACCACGGGACCTCGACCCAGTACTTC
CASSQDHGTSTQYF
>-|TRBV7-9|-|TRBJ1-1
TGTGCCAGCAGCTTTGGACACTACACTGAAGCTTTCTTT
CASSFGHYTEAFF
>TRBD1|TRBV2|-|TRBJ1-2
TGTGCCAGCAGTTGGGGACAGGGGCAGGGCTACACCTTC
CASSWGQGQGYTF
>-|TRBV3-1/TRBV3-2|-|TRBJ2-5
TGTGCCAGCAGCCAAGATGGTCTGTACCAAGAGACCCAGTACTTC
CASSQDGLYQETQYF
>-|TRBV5-8|-|TRBJ2-3
TGTGCCAGCAGCTCACGGGCCGCGAGGCCAGATACGCAGTATTTT
CASSSRAARPDTQYF
>TRBD2|TRBV7-2|-|TRBJ2-1
TGTGCCAGCAGCTCCCAGGGTAGCGGGGGCCCCTCTTTCTTC
CASSSQGSGGPSFF
>TRBD1|TRBV10-3|-|TRBJ1-2
TGTGCCATCAGCTCGGGACAGAACTATGGCTACACCTTC
CAISSGQNYGYTF
>TRBD2|TRBV7-2|-|TRBJ2-1
TGTGCCAGCAGCGGGATAGCGGGGGGGAAATACAATGAGCAGTTCTTC
CASSGIAGGKYNEQFF
>-|TRBV7-8|few|TRBJ1-1
TGTGCCAGCAGCTTGTCGACTGCGAACACTGAAGCTTTCTTT
CASSLSTANTEAFF
>TRBD2|TRBV3-1/TRBV3-2|-|TRBJ2-1
TGTGCCAGCAGCAAAGGCCTAGCGGGAGAATTGCCCTACAATGAGCAGTTCTTC
CASSKGLAGELPYNEQFF
>-|TRBV10-3|few|TRBJ1-2
TGTGCCATCAGTGACCCCCTTAACTATGGCTACACCTTC
CAISDPLNYGYTF
>-|TRBV2|-|TRBJ2-7
TGTGCCAGCAGTGAAATGAGTGTAGGGCCCTACGAGCAGTACTTC
CASSEMSVGPYEQYF
>-|TRBV3-1/TRBV3-2|-|TRBJ1-2
TGTGCCAGCAGCCAAGATGAGCCGGGCCCTAACTATGGCTACACCTTC
CASSQDEPGPNYGYTF
>-|TRBV5-1|medium-sized|TRBJ1-1
TGCGCCAGCAGCTTGGCCAGGAGCAGGGAATGGAACACTGAAGCTTTCTTT
CASSLARSREWNTEAFF
>-|TRBV5-1|-|TRBJ2-6
TGCGCCAGCAGCCTACCTGGGGCCAACGTCCTGACTTTC
CASSLPGANVLTF
>-|TRBV6-1|-|TRBJ2-2
TGTGCCAGCAGTGAAAGTTTCAGGGTCGGGGAGCTGTTTTTT
CASSESFRVGELFF
>-|TRBV7-2|-|TRBJ2-1
TGTGCCAGCACCTCGGCGGGGCCGGGCTATGAGCAGTTCTTC
CASTSAGPGYEQFF
>-|TRBV2|-|TRBJ1-5
TGTGCCAGCAGGCAGGAGGGTAATCAGCCCCAGCATTTT
CASRQEGNQPQHF
>-|TRBV5-8|once|TRBJ2-4
TGTGCCAGCAGCTACGTCCAGTATAATGGGGGGAACATTCAGTACTTC
CASSYVQYNGGNIQYF
>-|TRBV20-1|few|TRBJ1-5
TGCAGTGCTCCCGGGGCGCGGCCCCAGCATTTT
CSAPGARPQHF
>-|TRBV19|-|TRBJ1-2
TGTGCCAGTAGTCCTGGAGGTTGGGACTATGGCTACACCTTC
CASSPGGWDYGYTF
>TRBD2|TRBV7-2|few|TRBJ2-7
TGTGCCAGCAGCCCCACCGGGACTAGCTCCTACGAGCAGTACTTC
CASSPTGTSSYEQYF
>-|TRBV10-3|-|TRBJ1-3
TGTGCCGCGGGACTGCCGGGATCTGGAAACACCATATATTTT
CAAGLPGSGNTIYF
>-|TRBV27|-|TRBJ1-1
TGTGCCAGCAGTTTTAGGAGGGAAACTGAAGCTTTCTTT
CASSFRRETEAFF
>TRBD1|TRBV2|-|TRBJ2-3
TGTGCCAGCACCGGGACAGGTTTTAATACGCAGTATTTT
CASTGTGFNTQYF
>-|TRBV30|-|TRBJ1-2
TGTGCCTGGTCGACCGGGAATGGCTACACCTTC
CAWSTGNGYTF